This TCR beta chain was documented in a study of T cell clonality in common variable immunodeficiency. Whole-study findings and limits: CVID patient heterogeneity limited repertoire-clinical complication correlations. Fewer deletions and N-nucleotide insertions were reportedly seen in common variable immunodeficiency TCR beta sequences. Authors noted CVID clonality's cause needs subpopulation repertoire sequencing.

As for this clone: The antigen remains undetermined. The read ends 3 residues shy of where the CDR3 ends; the end is completed using the germline J gene.

The germline V gene has CDR1 DFQATT and CDR2 SNEGSKA (reference sequence). The CDR3 sequence is 13 residues long. Trimming took 5 bases from V and 7 from J, leaving 15 bases between them. Here immunoSEQ multiplex PCR was the method, and the copy in TCRdb shows in-frame clones only, minus some. In total the sample includes fewer than 40,000 clones, none of them seen once. Sequencing input: peripheral blood mononuclear cells. V is TRBV20-1 and J is TRBJ2-1, with a possible D match to TRBD2 (6 bases). The receptor comes from a person aged 18 to 75 in good health. Incomplete CDR3 DNA: TGCAGTGCTCCCGTGGTGGGACTGAATGAG. Protein product: CSAPVVGLNE. The CDR3, in full, reads CSAPVVGLNEQFF.